A single sample gave rise to the 20 T cell receptor beta chains below, sequenced in a study of regulatory T cells in long-lasting Graves disease. Specified time point: persistent/refractory GD, antithyroid drugs over 5 years with positive TRAb. There was RNA extracted from PBMCs, and the TCR library was made from it. CDR3-region Arm-PCR and iRepertoire HTBI primers produced the TCR beta libraries. Via MiXCR, TCRdb re-called the multiplex PCR reads, giving one row per CDR3 protein. The data contain fewer than 550,000 distinct CDR3 sequences, 20% to 25% of them singletons. Here the sequenced sample was peripheral blood mononuclear cells (PBMCs), taken when the disease was refractory, from a patient treated with antithyroid drugs. These receptor sequences come from a female donor with Graves disease.

This clonotype appeared many times. J is TRBJ1-1 and V is TRBV27; D gene ambiguous. The germline gives CDR1 MNHEY, CDR2 SMNVEV (reference sequence). The CDR3 has 14 residues. The V gene lost 5 bases and the J gene lost 3 bases, with 13 bases spanning the gap. This chain's CDR3 is CASSPQALDTEAFF. CDR3 DNA: TGTGCCAGCAGTCCCCAAGCATTGGACACTGAAGCTTTCTTT.

This clonotype has a handful of counts. The chain employs TRBV7-9 and TRBJ1-2; D is ambiguous. Germline-derived CDR1 and CDR2 are SEHNR and FQNEAQ (reference sequence). The CDR3 runs 11 residues. V lost 10 bases and J 5 bases, leaving 11 bases between the germline ends. CDR3 residues: CAIPSRYGYTF. CDR3 DNA: TGTGCCATCCCGAGCCGGTATGGCTACACCTTC.

CDR3 sequence reads: CASSPRTLVTEAFF. The CDR3 DNA follows: TGCGCCAGCAGCCCCCGGACCCTTGTCACTGAAGCTTTCTTT. The gene calls are TRBV4-1 and TRBJ1-1; D not certain. This CDR3 comprises 14 residues. Germline V gives CDR1 MGHRA, CDR2 YSYEKL. V was pared by 4 bases and J by 4 bases, with 13 bases between.

As for this clonotype: With a much larger clone just one base away, this may be a read error. This sequence joins TRBV11-3 and TRBJ2-1, with D perhaps matching TRBD2 (5 bases). The end of the DNA fits TRBJ2-5 better, so the J call may be wrong. The CDR3 has 14 residues. Germline-derived CDR1 and CDR2 are SGHNT and YENEEA. CDR3 protein: CAGSSIASQETQYF. As DNA, the CDR3 is TGTGCCGGCAGCTCAATAGCGTCTCAAGAGACCCAGTACTTC.

V usage is TRBV7-9 and J usage is TRBJ2-7, with 8 bases identical to TRBD2. This CDR3 spans 12 amino acids. Trimming removed 6 bases from V and 12 bases from J; junction bases left unmatched: 10. Per the germline V gene, CDR1 is SEHNR and CDR2 is FQNEAQ (reference sequence). Here the CDR3 reads CASRGASGGAYF. As DNA, the CDR3 is TGTGCCAGCAGGGGGGCAAGCGGGGGTGCGTACTTC. Combining the CDR3 with reference TRBV7-9 and TRBJ2-7 gives the whole variable domain DTGVSQNPRHKITKRGQNVTFRCDPISEHNRLYWYRQTLGQGPEFLTYFQNEAQLEKSRLLSDRFSAERPKGSFSTLEIQRTEQGDSAMYLCASRGASGGAYFGPGTRLTVT.

This clonotype occurred a few times. One junction end does not reproduce the germline sequence, and a read error may be involved. The CDR3 DNA sequence: TGTGCCAGCAGCTTAAATGGCTATAGCTACACCTTC. Translation: CASSLNGYSYTF. This chain joins TRBV7-9 and TRBJ1-2; D ambiguous. Per germline, CDR1 SEHNR and CDR2 FQNEAQ (reference sequence). The CDR3 extends over 12 amino acids.

The table lists this clonotype with many counts. The V and J genes are TRBV6-2 or TRBV6-3 and TRBJ1-3, with D possibly TRBD1 on 5 matching bases. The germline V and J ends were trimmed by 10 bases and 0 bases, with 13 bases remaining between them. CDR1 and CDR2 (germline): MNHEY, SVGEGT. The CDR3 extends over 14 amino acids. CDR3 DNA: TGTGCCACCCAGGCAGGGATCTCTGGAAACACCATATATTTT. This translates into CATQAGISGNTIYF.

This clonotype has at least ten counts. The gene calls are TRBV6-2 or TRBV6-3 and TRBJ1-2; D is ambiguous. The length of the CDR3 is 13 residues. The germline V gene has CDR1 MNHEY and CDR2 SVGEGT. V was pared by 3 bases and J by 6 bases, with 11 bases between. In DNA, the CDR3 is TGTGCCAGCAGTTATTTGGGAGCACATGGCTACACCTTC. Its protein is CASSYLGAHGYTF.

V and J are TRBV5-5 and TRBJ2-1; D possibly uses TRBD1 or TRBD2 (6 bases each). Per germline, CDR1 SGHKS and CDR2 YYEKEE (reference sequence). V was pared by 4 bases and J by 7 bases, with 24 bases between. This CDR3 spans 17 amino acids. CDR3 sequence: CASSTPGGTNGLNEQFF. DNA for the CDR3: TGTGCCAGCAGCACCCCTGGGGGGACAAACGGGTTGAATGAGCAGTTCTTC. Combining the CDR3 with reference TRBV5-5 and TRBJ2-1 gives the whole variable domain DAGVTQSPTHLIKTRGQQVTLRCSPISGHKSVSWYQQVLGQGPQFIFQYYEKEERGRGNFPDRFSARQFPNYSSELNVNALLLGDSALYLCASSTPGGTNGLNEQFFGPGTRLTVL.

Ten or more counts support this clonotype. V usage is TRBV2 and J usage is TRBJ2-5; TRBD2 is a possible D gene (5 bases). This CDR3 region has 15 residues. Trimming removed 6 bases at V and 4 bases at J, with 18 bases between. The germline gives CDR1 SNHLY, CDR2 FYNNEI. CDR3 protein: CASSVGPAGRETQYF. As DNA, the CDR3 is TGTGCCAGCAGCGTTGGCCCGGCGGGCAGAGAGACCCAGTACTTC.

This clonotype was observed at least ten times. The rearrangement links TRBV12-3 or TRBV12-4 to TRBJ1-6, with D tentatively TRBD1 (6 bases). This CDR3 is 14 amino acids long. Between the trimmed V and J ends, which lost 3 bases and 7 bases, there was a span of 10 bases. The CDR3 loop is CASSLTGFNSPLHF. In DNA, the CDR3 is TGTGCCAGCAGTTTGACAGGTTTCAATTCACCCCTCCACTTT.

The rearrangement links TRBV10-3 to TRBJ2-7, with 8 positions matching TRBD2. Germline V gene sequence: CDR1 ENHRY, CDR2 SYGVKD. The CDR3 contains 13 residues. Trimming took 2 bases from V and 7 from J; bases not matched to a gene: 4. The CDR3 loop is CAISEATSDEQYF. The CDR3 DNA reads as TGTGCCATCAGTGAGGCGACTAGCGATGAGCAGTACTTC.

This clonotype was seen repeatedly, ten times or more. The J gene is TRBJ2-5, the V gene TRBV28; D ambiguous. The CDR3 extends over 14 amino acids. Germline V lookup: CDR1 MDHEN, CDR2 SYDVKM. V lost 7 bases and J 5 bases, leaving 17 bases between the germline ends. The DNA of the CDR3 is TGTGCCAGCAACAATTATGCAGAGTGGGAGACCCAGTACTTC. Amino acid sequence: CASNNYAEWETQYF.

This chain connects TRBV6-5 to TRBJ1-5; TRBD1 is a possible D gene (5 bases). V lost 4 bases and J 11 bases, leaving 18 bases between the germline ends. The CDR3 covers 14 residues. Germline V gives CDR1 MNHEY, CDR2 SVGAGI. The CDR3 nucleotides are TGTGCCAGCAGTTGGGGGACTCCGGGGGATGCCCAGCATTTT. Translated: CASSWGTPGDAQHF.

This clonotype was detected only a few times. This rearrangement joins TRBV7-9 to TRBJ1-1, with 7 bases matching TRBD1. This CDR3 spans 15 amino acids. V trimming: 1 base; J trimming: 4 bases; junction bases outside the gene matches: 6. Germline-derived CDR1 and CDR2 are SEHNR and FQNEAQ (reference sequence). In DNA form, the CDR3 reads TGTGCCAGCAGCTTAGGACAGGGTTTGGGCACTGAAGCTTTCTTT. Translated: CASSLGQGLGTEAFF.

The J gene is TRBJ2-7, the V gene TRBV4-2; a possible D gene is TRBD2 (5 bases). The V gene's germline CDR1 is LGHNA and CDR2 YNFKEQ. CDR3 length: 17 amino acids. Between the trimmed V and J ends, which lost 0 bases and 1 base, there was a span of 16 bases. DNA for the CDR3: TGTGCCAGCAGCCAAGATAAGAGGGAAATCCATTCCTACGAGCAGTACTTC. Its translation is CASSQDKREIHSYEQYF.

The CDR3 spells CSASGTVYGYTF. CDR3 DNA sequence: TGCAGTGCTAGTGGGACAGTCTATGGCTACACCTTC. The chain has TRBV20-1 and TRBJ1-2; 7 bases line up with TRBD1. CDR3 size: 12 residues. CDR1 and CDR2 (germline): DFQATT, SNEGSKA (reference sequence). With 3 bases clipped from V and 4 bases from J, the junction kept 2 bases outside the gene matches.

This clonotype came up many times. J is TRBJ2-5 and V is TRBV28; 12 nucleotides align to TRBD1. Germline V lookup: CDR1 MDHEN, CDR2 SYDVKM. The CDR3 is 15 residues long. After removal of 7 bases from V and 5 bases from J, the junction contained 8 bases not matched to a gene. The CDR3 nucleotides are TGTGCCAGCACCTTCCGGGGACAGGGGGCCGAGACCCAGTACTTC. Translating gives CASTFRGQGAETQYF.

The V call is TRBV5-1, the J call TRBJ1-1, with 8 bases identical to TRBD1. Trimming took 3 bases from V and 11 from J; bases not matched to a gene: 9. The CDR3 is 13 amino acids. Germline CDR1 reads SGHRS; CDR2 reads YFSETQ. CDR3 protein: CASSSDREVGAFF. The DNA for the CDR3 is TGCGCCAGCAGCTCGGACAGGGAGGTTGGCGCTTTCTTT. Filled out from reference TRBV5-1 and TRBJ1-1, the complete variable domain reads KAGVTQTPRYLIKTRGQQVTLSCSPISGHRSVSWYQQTPGQGLQFLFEYFSETQRNKGNFPGRFSGRQFSNSRSEMNVSTLELGDSALYLCASSSDREVGAFFGQGTRLTVV.

A few counts support this clonotype. The rearrangement uses TRBV7-9 and TRBJ2-7, with D maybe TRBD1 (6 bases). Germline loops: CDR1 SEHNR, CDR2 FQNEAQ (reference sequence). V lost 5 bases and J lost 2, with 19 bases in between. The CDR3 loop spans 16 amino acids. The CDR3 DNA follows: TGTGCCAGCAGCCAGGGGCTCGGGACCCAGACCTACGAGCAGTACTTC. It is translated as CASSQGLGTQTYEQYF.